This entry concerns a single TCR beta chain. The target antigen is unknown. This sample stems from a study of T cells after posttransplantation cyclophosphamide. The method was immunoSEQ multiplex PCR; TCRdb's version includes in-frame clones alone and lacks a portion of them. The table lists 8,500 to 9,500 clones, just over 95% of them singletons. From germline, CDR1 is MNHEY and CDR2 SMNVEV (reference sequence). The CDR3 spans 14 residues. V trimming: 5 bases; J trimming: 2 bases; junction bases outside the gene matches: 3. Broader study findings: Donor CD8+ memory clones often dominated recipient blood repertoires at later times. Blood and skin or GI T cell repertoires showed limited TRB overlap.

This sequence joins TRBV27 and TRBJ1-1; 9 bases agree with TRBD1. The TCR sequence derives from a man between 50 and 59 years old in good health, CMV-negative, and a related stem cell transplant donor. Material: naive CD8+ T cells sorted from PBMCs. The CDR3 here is CASSHTGGNTEAFF. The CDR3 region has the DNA TGTGCCAGCAGTCACACAGGGGGCAACACTGAAGCTTTCTTT.